The 22 T cell receptor beta chains below come from one sample, sequenced in a study of cytomegalovirus exposure and HLA in healthy donors. Using immunoSEQ multiplex PCR, the repertoire was profiled, and TCRdb retains in-frame clones only, with some absent. The table lists over 200,000 clones, around 90% of them singletons. Sequencing was performed on PBMCs. The receptors shown here come from a woman younger than 30 in good health and CMV-seronegative.

V and J are TRBV27 and TRBJ2-1; maybe TRBD2 (6 bases). CDR1 and CDR2 from the germline V gene are MNHEY and SMNVEV (reference sequence). The V end was cut by 5 bases, the J end by 8 bases, with 22 bases between. The CDR3 is 16 residues long. The CDR3 protein is CASSPTNFNLAYEQFF. The CDR3 region has the DNA TGTGCCAGCAGTCCGACTAACTTCAATCTAGCGTATGAGCAGTTCTTC.

The rearrangement uses TRBV5-4 and TRBJ1-6; no definite D call. Trimming took 0 bases from V and 10 from J, leaving 14 bases between them. Germline lookup yields CDR1 SGHNT and CDR2 YYREEE (reference sequence). This CDR3 contains 15 residues. The chain's CDR3 is CASSLGPGGGSPLHF. The CDR3 DNA is TGTGCCAGCAGCTTGGGTCCGGGAGGAGGGTCACCCCTCCACTTT. Based on the CDR3 plus reference TRBV5-4 and TRBJ1-6, the full variable domain is ETGVTQSPTHLIKTRGQQVTLRCSSQSGHNTVSWYQQALGQGPQFIFQYYREEENGRGNFPPRFSGLQFPNYSSELNVNALELDDSALYLCASSLGPGGGSPLHFGNGTRLTVT.

The V gene is TRBV7-3, the J gene TRBJ2-5; 7 positions match TRBD1. The CDR3 has 13 residues. Germline lookup yields CDR1 SGHTA and CDR2 FQGTGA. J gave up 3 bases and V 5 bases, and 3 bases lay outside the gene matches. CDR3 loop: CASSPQGEETQYF. In nucleotides, the CDR3 is TGTGCCAGCAGCCCCCAGGGGGAAGAGACCCAGTACTTC.

V is TRBV2 and J is TRBJ1-4; tentative D call: TRBD1 (5 bases). Germline CDR1 is SNHLY and CDR2 is FYNNEI. This CDR3 contains 12 residues. V was clipped by 11 bases and J by 7 bases, with 14 bases between them. Here the CDR3 reads CASRVAPEKLFF. The CDR3 coding sequence is TGTGCCTCCAGGGTAGCCCCTGAAAAACTGTTTTTT.

The chain employs TRBV2 and TRBJ1-4; D might be TRBD1 (6 bases). Trimming removed 0 bases at V and 8 bases at J, with 10 bases between. Germline V lookup: CDR1 SNHLY, CDR2 FYNNEI. CDR3 length equals 14 residues. Here the CDR3 reads CASSEAEGGEKLFF. Written as DNA, the CDR3 is TGTGCCAGCAGTGAAGCGGAAGGGGGAGAAAAACTGTTTTTT.

The J gene is TRBJ1-2, the V gene TRBV19, with D hard to call. The CDR3 totals 13 residues. Trimming took 5 bases from V and 4 from J, leaving 11 bases between them. Germline lookup yields CDR1 LNHDA and CDR2 SQIVND (reference sequence). This CDR3 reads CASSFGRGYGYTF. In DNA form, the CDR3 reads TGTGCCAGTAGTTTCGGACGGGGCTATGGCTACACCTTC.

This chain connects TRBV6-1 to TRBJ2-3; possible D gene TRBD1, 6 bases. The CDR3 runs to 15 residues. Deletions cut 2 bases from V and 2 bases from J, with 11 bases between. Germline V lookup: CDR1 MNHNS, CDR2 SASEGT. Here the CDR3 reads CASSEQGRYTDTQYF. CDR3 nucleotides: TGTGCCAGCAGTGAACAGGGGAGATACACAGATACGCAGTATTTT.

The V and J genes are TRBV11-2 and TRBJ2-7; 8 positions match TRBD1. The CDR3 is made up of 15 amino acids. Trimming at V came to 5 bases and at J to 4 bases, leaving 10 bases not matched to a gene. From germline, CDR1 is SGHAT and CDR2 FQNNGV. DNA of the CDR3: TGTGCCAGCAGCCATCCATTGACAGGGGAATACGAGCAGTACTTC. Its protein is CASSHPLTGEYEQYF.

The chain links TRBV23-1 to TRBJ1-5; tentatively, D is TRBD1 (6 bases). TRBV23-1 is an ORF for which the function is uncertain. V was cut by 5 bases and J by 4 bases, with 15 bases left in between. The CDR3 is 15 amino acids. The CDR3 coding sequence is TGCGCCAGCAGTATCGTCGGGGGGCGGAATCAGCCCCAGCATTTT. It specifies CASSIVGGRNQPQHF.

CDR3 nucleotide sequence: TGTGCCAGCAGTTTATTGGGACTAGCGGACAATGAGCAGTTCTTC. Protein product: CASSLLGLADNEQFF. J is TRBJ2-1 and V is TRBV27, with 11 bases lining up with TRBD2. V lost 1 base, J lost 5 bases, and 1 base stayed unmatched. The CDR3 spans 15 residues. CDR1 is MNHEY, CDR2 SMNVEV, per germline (reference sequence).

This sequence joins TRBV5-1 and TRBJ2-5; 9 positions agree with TRBD2. V shed 0 bases and J 7 bases; nucleotides not matched to a gene: 10. Germline CDR1 and CDR2: SGHRS and YFSETQ. This CDR3 spans 16 amino acids. The CDR3 sequence: CASSLVLAGPLGTQYF. In nucleotides, the CDR3 is TGCGCCAGCAGCTTGGTTCTAGCGGGGCCCCTGGGGACCCAGTACTTC.

The J gene is TRBJ1-1, the V gene TRBV29-1, with D tentatively TRBD1 (6 bases). The length of the CDR3 is 12 residues. Per the germline V gene, CDR1 is SQVTM and CDR2 is ANQGSEA. Written as DNA, the CDR3 is TGCAGAATACCAGGGGAAGGCACTGAAGCTTTCTTT. Its protein product is CRIPGEGTEAFF.

V is TRBV6-6 and J is TRBJ2-7, with D possibly TRBD1 on 6 matching bases. There are 13 residues in the CDR3. Germline V gene data show CDR1 as MNHNY and CDR2 as SVGAGI (reference sequence). V was cut by 6 bases and J by 3 bases, with 12 bases left in between. CDR3 region: CASSIGQSYEQYV. CDR3 nucleotide sequence: TGTGCCAGCAGCATAGGACAGAGCTACGAGCAGTACGTC.

CDR3 bases: TGTGCCAGTAGGCAGGGGGCGCGGAGCAATCAGCCCCAGCATTTT. Protein sequence: CASRQGARSNQPQHF. This chain joins TRBV19 and TRBJ1-5; 8 bases agree with TRBD1. The CDR3 is made up of 15 amino acids. The germline CDR1 and CDR2 sequences are LNHDA and SQIVND (reference sequence). Trimming removed 6 bases from V and 1 base from J; junction bases left unmatched: 5. The full variable domain, its missing parts supplied by reference TRBV19 and TRBJ1-5, is DGGITQSPKYLFRKEGQNVTLSCEQNLNHDAMYWYRQDPGQGLRLIYYSQIVNDFQKGDIAEGYSVSREKKESFPLTVTSAQKNPTAFYLCASRQGARSNQPQHFGDGTRLSIL.

V usage is TRBV7-2 and J usage is TRBJ2-7; the D gene is possibly TRBD1 (6 bases). Trimming cost V 1 base and J 6 bases, with 10 bases left between them. This CDR3 region has 13 residues. Germline lookup yields CDR1 SGHTA and CDR2 FQGNSA. This chain's CDR3 is CASSLDWTAEQYF. CDR3 DNA: TGTGCCAGCAGCTTAGACTGGACAGCCGAGCAGTACTTC. Using reference TRBV7-2 and TRBJ2-7 for the parts outside the CDR3, the full variable domain is GAGVSQSPSNKVTEKGKDVELRCDPISGHTALYWYRQSLGQGLEFLIYFQGNSAPDKSGLPSDRFSAERTGGSVSTLTIQRTQQEDSAVYLCASSLDWTAEQYFGPGTRLTVT.

The CDR3 loop reads CASRGEGGELFF. The CDR3 region has the DNA TGTGCCAGCAGGGGTGAGGGCGGGGAGCTGTTTTTT. The chain couples TRBV6-1 to TRBJ2-2; a possible D gene is TRBD2 (5 bases). This CDR3 has 12 residues. The ends were cut back, 6 bases at V and 7 bases at J, with 9 bases in the middle. CDR1 is MNHNS, CDR2 SASEGT, per germline.

The chain employs TRBV7-3 and TRBJ2-7, with 8 bases matching TRBD1. This CDR3 has 15 residues. CDR1 is SGHTA, CDR2 FQGTGA, per germline. Losses at the gene ends were 5 bases for V and 7 bases for J; bases not matched to a gene: 13. CDR3 sequence: CASSPGTGRSEEQYF. The CDR3 DNA sequence: TGTGCCAGCAGCCCAGGGACAGGTCGCTCCGAGGAGCAGTACTTC.

This clone was picked up one time. DNA for the CDR3: TGTGCCAGTAGTATTTCACAGGGTACCTACAATGAGCAGTTCTTC. It translates to CASSISQGTYNEQFF. The chain links TRBV19 to TRBJ2-1, with a weak D call TRBD1 (6 bases). Germline CDR1 is LNHDA and CDR2 is SQIVND (reference sequence). V was trimmed by 3 bases and J by 2 bases, leaving 11 bases between them. The CDR3 runs 15 residues.

The sample holds a few counts of this clone. The chain recombines TRBV28 with TRBJ2-1; 9 positions agree with TRBD2. Trimming took 7 bases from V and 7 from J; bases not matched to a gene: 11. This CDR3 comprises 15 residues. Per germline, CDR1 MDHEN and CDR2 SYDVKM. The CDR3 DNA sequence: TGTGCCAGCACCGCGGGGGGGCTCGCTAAGAATGAGCAGTTCTTC. Translated, it gives CASTAGGLAKNEQFF.

The genes are TRBV10-3 and TRBJ1-5; 7 bases agree with TRBD1. Per the germline V gene, CDR1 is ENHRY and CDR2 is SYGVKD. V lost 11 bases, J lost 1 base, and 14 bases stayed unmatched. The CDR3 is 16 residues long. This CDR3 is CAPGTGARWSNQPQHF. CDR3 DNA: TGTGCCCCTGGAACAGGGGCACGGTGGAGCAATCAGCCCCAGCATTTT.

The chain recombines TRBV19 with TRBJ1-5; D gene uncertain. This CDR3 spans 16 amino acids. V was trimmed by 3 bases and J by 0 bases, leaving 12 bases between them. Per germline, CDR1 LNHDA and CDR2 SQIVND (reference sequence). The CDR3 protein is CASSIFGSYSNQPQHF. The CDR3 DNA reads TGTGCCAGTAGTATTTTTGGCAGTTATAGCAATCAGCCCCAGCATTTT.

The gene calls are TRBV6-5 and TRBJ1-2; TRBD1 matches 7 bases. The CDR3 consists of 15 residues. V dropped 0 bases and J dropped 5; count of bases not matched to a gene: 6. CDR1 is MNHEY, CDR2 SVGAGI, per germline. CDR3 loop: CASSYSDGTAYGYTF. DNA for the CDR3: TGTGCCAGCAGTTACTCCGACGGGACAGCTTATGGCTACACCTTC.